The rows below give T cell receptor beta chains drawn from one sample of a study of cytomegalovirus exposure and HLA in healthy donors. Data came from immunoSEQ multiplex PCR; TCRdb stores just in-frame clones and leaves some out. The sample consists of approximately 300,000 clones, around 80% of them appearing once. The specimen sequenced was PBMCs. The receptors come from a girl aged 2 to 9 in good health and CMV-seronegative. Each CDR3 is given with its conserved first and last residue. Fields, in order: V gene, clone size, D gene, J gene, CDR3 protein, CDR3 DNA. A D gene is named only where the DNA matches it firmly. Rows give clone size only sometimes, using once, few, many, or a class for an expanded clone.

TRBV28	.	.	TRBJ2-1	CASSSLYGPENNEQFF	TGTGCCAGCAGTTCCCTTTATGGGCCAGAGAACAATGAGCAGTTCTTC
TRBV15	.	TRBD1	TRBJ1-5	CATSRDHGDRKYSNQPQHF	TGTGCCACCAGCAGAGATCACGGGGACAGGAAATATAGCAATCAGCCCCAGCATTTT
TRBV7-3	.	TRBD1	TRBJ1-1	CASSLRGQGEGLTEAFF	TGTGCCAGCAGCTTAAGGGGACAGGGAGAAGGCCTGACTGAAGCTTTCTTT
TRBV4-1	.	TRBD2	TRBJ2-7	CASSWRLMGGSDEQYF	TGCGCCAGCAGCTGGAGACTTATGGGGGGGTCCGACGAGCAGTACTTC
TRBV4-2	.	TRBD2	TRBJ2-2	CASSQAIWVTSGSPYTGELFF	TGTGCCAGCAGCCAAGCGATCTGGGTGACTAGCGGGAGTCCGTACACCGGGGAGCTGTTTTTT
TRBV5-4	.	.	TRBJ2-5	CASSNGARETRETQYF	TGTGCCAGCAGCAATGGGGCAAGGGAAACGAGAGAGACCCAGTACTTC
TRBV2	.	TRBD1	TRBJ2-4	CASSRKDRGPAKNIQYF	TGTGCCAGCAGTAGGAAGGACAGGGGGCCGGCCAAAAACATTCAGTACTTC
TRBV7-9	.	.	TRBJ2-7	CSSSHGSGTSAYEQYF	TGTTCCAGCAGCCACGGCTCGGGAACTAGTGCTTACGAGCAGTACTTC
TRBV28	.	.	TRBJ2-7	CASSLKPGHLTHEQYF	TGTGCCAGCAGTTTAAAACCGGGACACCTAACCCACGAGCAGTACTTC
TRBV5-6	.	TRBD2	TRBJ2-7	CASSLAGASYEQYF	TGTGCCAGCAGCTTAGCGGGAGCCTCCTACGAGCAGTACTTC
TRBV2	.	.	TRBJ2-5	CASLRTVEETQYF	TGTGCCAGCTTGAGGACAGTTGAGGAGACCCAGTACTTC
TRBV6-5	.	TRBD1	TRBJ2-1	CASSYSGTGPNNEQFF	TGTGCCAGCAGTTATTCCGGGACAGGGCCCAACAATGAGCAGTTCTTC
TRBV10-3	.	TRBD1	TRBJ2-4	CAISGAGGKNIQYF	TGTGCCATCAGTGGTGCAGGGGGCAAAAACATTCAGTACTTC
TRBV7-9	.	TRBD1	TRBJ1-1	CASSLGQGMNTEAFF	TGTGCCAGCAGCCTGGGACAGGGGATGAACACTGAAGCTTTCTTT
TRBV5-1	.	TRBD1	TRBJ1-1	CASSIQGLNTEAFF	TGCGCCAGCAGCATACAGGGGTTGAACACTGAAGCTTTCTTT
TRBV19	few	TRBD2	TRBJ2-7	CASSIASGRAGSYEQYF	TGTGCCAGTAGTATAGCCAGCGGGAGGGCCGGGTCCTACGAGCAGTACTTC
TRBV6-1	.	TRBD1	TRBJ1-4	CASSEYWTGISTNEKLFF	TGTGCCAGCAGTGAATACTGGACAGGGATCTCCACTAATGAAAAACTGTTTTTT
TRBV18	.	.	TRBJ1-4	CASSNQGLDNEKLFF	TGTGCCAGCTCAAATCAGGGCTTGGATAATGAAAAACTGTTTTTT
TRBV5-1	.	TRBD1	TRBJ1-1	CASSLGDRSPMNTEAFF	TGCGCCAGCAGCTTGGGGGACAGGAGCCCTATGAACACTGAAGCTTTCTTT
TRBV9	.	.	TRBJ2-2	CASSVGLSPGELFF	TGTGCCAGCAGCGTAGGACTCTCCCCCGGGGAGCTGTTTTTT
TRBV11-2	.	.	TRBJ2-7	CASSRRVLMLREQYF	TGTGCCAGCAGCCGCCGGGTCCTCATGTTGCGCGAGCAGTACTTC
TRBV28	.	.	TRBJ1-3	CASSSRKPSGNTIYF	TGTGCCAGCAGTTCTCGCAAGCCCTCTGGAAACACCATATATTTT
TRBV7-6	.	.	TRBJ2-7	CASSQILTELSSYEQYF	TGTGCCAGCAGCCAGATCCTAACAGAGCTTAGCTCCTACGAGCAGTACTTC
TRBV28	.	.	TRBJ2-7	CASRDSYEQYF	TGTGCCAGCAGGGACAGCTACGAGCAGTACTTC
TRBV10-3	.	.	TRBJ2-7	CASTDSYEQYF	TGTGCCAGCACTGACAGCTACGAGCAGTACTTC
TRBV7-2	few	TRBD1	TRBJ2-5	CASSYRQGWQETQYF	TGTGCCAGCAGCTATAGACAGGGGTGGCAAGAGACCCAGTACTTC
TRBV29-1	.	.	TRBJ1-3	CSVLESSGNTIYF	TGCAGCGTTCTTGAGAGCTCTGGAAACACCATATATTTT
TRBV19	.	TRBD1	TRBJ1-2	CASSIRQGTNGYTF	TGTGCCAGTAGTATAAGACAGGGAACTAATGGCTACACCTTC
TRBV7-6	.	.	TRBJ2-5	CASSSRWEKETQYF	TGTGCCAGCAGCTCCAGATGGGAGAAAGAGACCCAGTACTTC
TRBV5-3	.	TRBD2	TRBJ2-1	CARSSLREDHNEQFF	TGTGCCAGAAGCTCCTTGCGGGAGGACCACAATGAGCAGTTCTTC
TRBV27	.	.	TRBJ2-7	CASSLSVALSSYEQYF	TGTGCCAGCAGTTTATCGGTAGCGTTGAGCTCCTACGAGCAGTACTTC
TRBV4-1	.	TRBD2	TRBJ2-3	CASSQFLQRERTDTQYF	TGCGCCAGCAGCCAATTTCTCCAGCGGGAGCGCACAGATACGCAGTATTTT
TRBV15	.	TRBD1	TRBJ1-1	CATSPGQGVTEAFF	TGTGCCACCAGCCCGGGGCAGGGGGTGACTGAAGCTTTCTTT
TRBV6-1	.	TRBD1	TRBJ1-1	CASSENLGQGNAEAFF	TGTGCCAGCAGTGAAAATCTGGGACAGGGGAACGCTGAAGCTTTCTTT
TRBV19	.	.	TRBJ2-3	CASSIFDITDTQYF	TGTGCCAGTAGTATATTTGACATCACAGATACGCAGTATTTT
TRBV7-9	few	TRBD1	TRBJ1-2	CASTPDRGYGYTF	TGTGCCAGCACCCCGGACAGGGGCTATGGCTACACCTTC
TRBV28	.	TRBD1	TRBJ1-5	CASSSGQGSQPQHF	TGTGCCAGCAGTTCGGGACAGGGGAGTCAGCCCCAGCATTTT
TRBV5-1	.	TRBD1	TRBJ1-4	CASSSGTVGEKLFF	TGCGCCAGCAGCTCCGGGACAGTTGGCGAAAAACTGTTTTTT
TRBV5-1	.	TRBD2	TRBJ2-1	CASSTSGSGEQFF	TGCGCCAGCTCGACTAGCGGGAGTGGTGAGCAGTTCTTC